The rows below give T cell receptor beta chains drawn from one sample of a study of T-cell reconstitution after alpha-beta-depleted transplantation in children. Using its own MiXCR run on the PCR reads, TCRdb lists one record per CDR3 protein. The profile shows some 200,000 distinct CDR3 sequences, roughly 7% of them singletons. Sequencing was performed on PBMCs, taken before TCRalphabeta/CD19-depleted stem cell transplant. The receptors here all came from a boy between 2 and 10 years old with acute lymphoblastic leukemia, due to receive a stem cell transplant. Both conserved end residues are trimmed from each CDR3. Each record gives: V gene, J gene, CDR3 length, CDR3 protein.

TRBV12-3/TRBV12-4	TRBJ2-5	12	ASSQITGEETQY
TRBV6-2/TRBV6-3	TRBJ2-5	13	ASSGLSVGAETQY
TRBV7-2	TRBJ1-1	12	ASSLEGPGRRAF
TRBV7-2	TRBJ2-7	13	ASSLETGDPYEQY
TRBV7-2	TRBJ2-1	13	ASSSAGTRYNEQF
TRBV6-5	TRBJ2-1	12	ASTSGTGDNEQF
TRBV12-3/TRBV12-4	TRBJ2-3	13	ASSLRGGAADTQY
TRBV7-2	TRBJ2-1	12	ASSLYPASTEQF
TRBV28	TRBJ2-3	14	ASIRTSGSSTDTQY
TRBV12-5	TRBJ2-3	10	ASGTRTDTQY
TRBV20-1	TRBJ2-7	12	SASLAGDPLEQY
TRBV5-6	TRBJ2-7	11	ASSTFLGYEQY
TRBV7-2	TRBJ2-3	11	ASSLGGTDTQY
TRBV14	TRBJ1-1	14	ASSQYQGSMNTEAF
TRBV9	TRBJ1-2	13	ASSVARGFNYGYT
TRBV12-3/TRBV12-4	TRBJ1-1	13	ASSFSGGENTEAF
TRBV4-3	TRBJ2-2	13	ASSQDRGSTGELF
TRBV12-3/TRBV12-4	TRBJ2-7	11	ASSRLARYEQY
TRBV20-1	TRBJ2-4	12	SARDLAGRNIQY
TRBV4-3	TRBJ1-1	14	ASSQTRGIMNTEAF
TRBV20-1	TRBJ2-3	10	SARGGTDTQY
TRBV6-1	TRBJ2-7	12	ASSESVTGYEQY
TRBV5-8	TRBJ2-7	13	ASSPPRAGGYEQY
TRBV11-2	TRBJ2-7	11	ASSQSRGGEQY
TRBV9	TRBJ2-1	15	ASSDDLLAGGGNEQF
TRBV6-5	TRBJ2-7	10	ASSPGGWEQY
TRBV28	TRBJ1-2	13	ASSFELGSVYGYT
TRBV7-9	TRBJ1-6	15	ASSLAPTSSYNSPLH
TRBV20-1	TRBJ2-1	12	SARRTGVSNEQF
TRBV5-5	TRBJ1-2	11	ASSLAADHGYT
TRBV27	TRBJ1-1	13	ASSIGTGGGTEAF
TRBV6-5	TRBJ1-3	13	ASSYLNTPGNTIY
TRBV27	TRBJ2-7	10	ASRGIRYEQY
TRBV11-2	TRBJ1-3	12	ASSLGLQRNTIY
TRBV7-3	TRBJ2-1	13	ASSFSGGSFNEQF
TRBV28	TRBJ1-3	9	ASENYDTIY
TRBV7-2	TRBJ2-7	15	ASSLALPQGGAYEQY
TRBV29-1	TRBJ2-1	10	SVDRGSDEQF
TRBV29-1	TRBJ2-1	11	SAWGTGGNEQF
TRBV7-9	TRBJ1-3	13	ASSLGGRTGNTIY
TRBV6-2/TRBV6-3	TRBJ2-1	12	ASSSDYYYNEQF
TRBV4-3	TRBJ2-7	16	ASSQALPDRGRRNEQY
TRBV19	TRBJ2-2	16	ASSIGLAGWINTGELF
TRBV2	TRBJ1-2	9	ASNTGYGYT
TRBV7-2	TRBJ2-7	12	ASSLRGPSYEQY
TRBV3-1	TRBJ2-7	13	ASSQDSLPTGEQY
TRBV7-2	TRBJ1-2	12	ASSFGRDNYGYT
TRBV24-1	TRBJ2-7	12	ATSDKTGDYEQY